These 27 T cell receptor beta chains were sequenced from one sample in a study of T cell responses to AZD1222 COVID-19 vaccine. Libraries were prepared by immunoSEQ multiplex PCR; TCRdb keeps only in-frame clonotypes and omits some of them. Among 60,000 to 65,000 clones listed, 84% were seen once. Here the sequenced sample was peripheral blood, taken on day 0 of AZD1222 vaccination. The origin of the receptors is an adult in good health.

V usage is TRBV6-1 and J usage is TRBJ2-7; 7 nucleotides align to TRBD1. With 3 bases clipped from V and 5 bases from J, the junction kept 10 bases outside the gene matches. This CDR3 region has 15 residues. Germline-derived CDR1 and CDR2 are MNHNS and SASEGT. CDR3 coding DNA: TGTGCCAGCAGTGAGAGGACAGGTCCGCTGGACGAGCAGTACTTC. This gives the protein CASSERTGPLDEQYF.

A note on this clone: Other DNA sequences from this sample encode an identical CDR3 as well. The rearrangement joins TRBV11-3 to TRBJ2-5; D possibly corresponds to TRBD2 (6 bases). Deletions cut 5 bases from V and 5 bases from J, with 18 bases between. There are 15 residues in the CDR3. Germline assignment: CDR1 SGHNT and CDR2 YENEEA. CDR3 residues: CASSTGSGSRETQYF. In DNA, the CDR3 is TGTGCCAGCAGCACCGGGAGTGGGTCACGGGAGACCCAGTACTTC.

In its sample, this clone was seen once. The J gene is TRBJ1-2, the V gene TRBV6-5; D ambiguous. The CDR3 is made up of 15 amino acids. Deletions cut 0 bases from V and 1 base from J, with 9 bases between. Germline CDR1 and CDR2: MNHEY and SVGAGI. The CDR3 DNA reads as TGTGCCAGCAGTTACTCGAGCGGCTATAACTATGGCTACACCTTC. Its protein is CASSYSSGYNYGYTF.

The rearrangement joins TRBV4-2 to TRBJ1-5; D call uncertain. Looked up from germline, CDR1 is LGHNA and CDR2 is YNFKEQ. V lost 4 bases to trimming and J lost 0 bases, with 10 bases between them. The CDR3 extends over 15 amino acids. CDR3 coding DNA: TGTGCCAGCAGCCCCCAGATAGATAGCAATCAGCCCCAGCATTTT. Amino acids: CASSPQIDSNQPQHF.

This clone appeared many times. This rearrangement joins TRBV4-3 to TRBJ2-5; D remains ambiguous. CDR3 length equals 15 residues. Germline loops: CDR1 LGHNA, CDR2 YSLEER. V was clipped by 0 bases and J by 1 base, with 9 bases between them. The CDR3 DNA reads TGCGCCAGCAGCCAAGAACAAACCTTCCAAGAGACCCAGTACTTC. It is translated as CASSQEQTFQETQYF.

This clone has only one observation. This chain joins TRBV6-5 and TRBJ2-2; 8 nucleotides align to TRBD1. The CDR3 totals 15 residues. CDR1 MNHEY and CDR2 SVGAGI come from the germline V gene. J gave up 1 base and V 5 bases, and 3 bases lay outside the gene matches. The chain's CDR3 is CASSPGTGNTGELFF. In DNA form, the CDR3 reads TGTGCCAGCAGTCCCGGGACAGGGAACACCGGGGAGCTGTTTTTT.

This chain uses TRBV3-1 (or the pseudogene TRBV3-2) with TRBJ1-5; a weak D match, TRBD1 (5 bases). The CDR3 contains 15 residues. The V gene's germline CDR1 is LGHDT and CDR2 YNNKEL (reference sequence). Trimming pared 3 bases from V and 0 bases from J, leaving 9 bases between. The DNA of the CDR3 is TGTGCCAGCAGCCAGTCGAGGGGTAGCAATCAGCCCCAGCATTTT. Residues: CASSQSRGSNQPQHF.

This chain links TRBV7-7 with TRBJ2-2, with 7 bases identical to TRBD1. The CDR3 length is 15 residues. CDR1 and CDR2 from the germline V gene are SSHAT and FNYEAQ (reference sequence). The J segment lost 6 bases and the V segment lost 5 bases, leaving 9 bases of the junction unmatched. CDR3 coding DNA: TGTGCCAGCAGCAAGCGAGGGGGCGGTGCCGGGGAGCTGTTTTTT. It translates to CASSKRGGGAGELFF.

The chain carries TRBV5-1 and TRBJ1-1, with 7 bases aligning to TRBD1. V dropped 4 bases and J dropped 0; count of bases not matched to a gene: 9. Germline V gene sequence: CDR1 SGHRS, CDR2 YFSETQ. There are 16 residues in the CDR3. Here the CDR3 reads CASSPISGTVNTEAFF. The CDR3 DNA is TGCGCCAGCAGCCCAATCTCGGGGACAGTGAACACTGAAGCTTTCTTT.

This clone appeared once. The chain has TRBV19 and TRBJ2-1; no definite D call. V was cut by 6 bases and J by 4 bases, with 10 bases left in between. The CDR3 loop spans 13 amino acids. Per the germline V gene, CDR1 is LNHDA and CDR2 is SQIVND (reference sequence). This CDR3 reads CASSTGIYNEQFF. The CDR3 nucleotides read TGTGCCAGTAGCACTGGAATTTACAATGAGCAGTTCTTC. Full variable domain (remainder filled in from reference TRBV19 and TRBJ2-1): DGGITQSPKYLFRKEGQNVTLSCEQNLNHDAMYWYRQDPGQGLRLIYYSQIVNDFQKGDIAEGYSVSREKKESFPLTVTSAQKNPTAFYLCASSTGIYNEQFFGPGTRLTVL.

The J gene is TRBJ1-4, the V gene TRBV19, with 7 bases fitting TRBD1. V shed 8 bases and J 6 bases; nucleotides not matched to a gene: 15. Germline V gene data show CDR1 as LNHDA and CDR2 as SQIVND (reference sequence). There are 16 residues in the CDR3. CDR3 sequence (DNA): TGTGCCAGTTCCTCCGATCCGACAGGGAGGGATGAAAAACTGTTTTTT. Translating gives CASSSDPTGRDEKLFF.

CDR3 nucleotides: TGTGCCAGCAGCGGCAGGAGCTATGGCTACACCTTC. Protein: CASSGRSYGYTF. The rearrangement uses TRBV9 and TRBJ1-2; D gene ambiguous. The CDR3 is 12 amino acids. Germline CDR1 and CDR2: SGDLS and YYNGEE. With 3 bases removed from V and 4 bases from J, the gap between germline ends came to 7 bases.

This chain's CDR3 is CASSLTGGSYNEQFF. DNA for the CDR3: TGTGCCAGCAGCCTCACAGGGGGCTCTTACAATGAGCAGTTCTTC. The chain links TRBV2 to TRBJ2-1, with 9 bases matching TRBD1. Germline CDR1 reads SNHLY; CDR2 reads FYNNEI. V lost 6 bases and J lost 4; bases outside the gene matches: 7. The CDR3 extends over 15 amino acids.

The chain joins TRBV3-1 (or the pseudogene TRBV3-2) to TRBJ2-7; 9 bases are a match to TRBD1. In germline, CDR1 is LGHDT, CDR2 YNNKEL (reference sequence). The J segment lost 4 bases and the V segment lost 2 bases, leaving 15 bases of the junction unmatched. CDR3 length: 18 amino acids. For the CDR3, the DNA is TGTGCCAGCAGCCAATCTTTCCTCCAACAGGGGGCGCGGTACGAGCAGTACTTC. It specifies CASSQSFLQQGARYEQYF.

V is TRBV7-2 and J is TRBJ2-7; D gene ambiguous. Germline assignment: CDR1 SGHTA and CDR2 FQGNSA. The V and J ends lost 5 bases and 2 bases respectively, with 10 bases between them. The CDR3 is 13 residues long. This CDR3 reads CASSTWVTYEQYF. For the CDR3, the DNA is TGTGCCAGCAGCACGTGGGTGACCTACGAGCAGTACTTC.

The rearrangement joins TRBV5-4 to TRBJ2-1; the D gene could be TRBD1 or TRBD2 (6 bases each). V was trimmed by 4 bases and J by 13 bases, leaving 21 bases between them. This CDR3 spans 14 amino acids. CDR1 SGHNT and CDR2 YYREEE come from the germline V gene (reference sequence). This CDR3 is CASSPWGTGGAQFF. The CDR3 coding sequence is TGTGCCAGCAGCCCTTGGGGGACTGGGGGCGCACAGTTCTTC.

The chain links TRBV10-3 to TRBJ2-3; D might be TRBD1 or TRBD2, each matching 6 bases. The CDR3 loop spans 14 amino acids. The germline V gene encodes CDR1 ENHRY and CDR2 SYGVKD. V was clipped by 10 bases and J by 4 bases, with 18 bases between them. The CDR3 region has the DNA TGTGCCACCTCGGGGGCTGGGGTCCCAGATACGCAGTATTTT. Translation gives CATSGAGVPDTQYF.

The rearrangement links TRBV28 to TRBJ1-1; no firm D call. Germline loops: CDR1 MDHEN, CDR2 SYDVKM. This CDR3 comprises 12 residues. Trimming shortened V by 7 bases and J by 4 bases, and 10 bases separated the two germline ends. CDR3 sequence (DNA): TGTGCCAGCACCCCCTGGGGCACTGAAGCTTTCTTT. Translation: CASTPWGTEAFF.

The rearrangement uses TRBV13 and TRBJ1-2; 10 bases fit TRBD1. Germline V CDR1 and CDR2: PRHDT, FYEKMQ (reference sequence). This CDR3 spans 16 amino acids. After removal of 5 bases from V and 6 bases from J, the junction contained 12 bases not matched to a gene. This chain's CDR3 is CASSLMTGGNSDGYTF. DNA of the CDR3: TGTGCCAGCAGCCTAATGACAGGGGGCAATTCGGATGGCTACACCTTC. Drawing the rest from reference TRBV13 and TRBJ1-2, the complete variable domain is AAGVIQSPRHLIKEKRETATLKCYPIPRHDTVYWYQQGPGQDPQFLISFYEKMQSDKGSIPDRFSAQQFSDYHSELNMSSLELGDSALYFCASSLMTGGNSDGYTFGSGTRLTVV.

This clone appeared a few times. The rearrangement uses TRBV12-3 or TRBV12-4 and TRBJ1-4, with unresolved D. Trimming took off 8 bases at V and 8 bases at J, with 9 bases between the two ends. The CDR3 has 11 amino acids. The chain's CDR3 is CASGYPEKLFF. Here the CDR3 DNA reads TGTGCCAGCGGATACCCGGAAAAACTGTTTTTT.

The genes are TRBV27 and TRBJ1-2; 12 bases are a match to TRBD1. Losses at the gene ends were 5 bases for V and 1 base for J; bases not matched to a gene: 11. CDR1 is MNHEY and CDR2 is SMNVEV in the germline V gene (reference sequence). The CDR3 runs to 18 residues. This chain's CDR3 is CASSPTGQGAVINYGYTF. DNA of the CDR3: TGTGCCAGCAGTCCTACGGGACAGGGGGCCGTAATTAACTATGGCTACACCTTC.

The rearrangement uses TRBV4-3 and TRBJ2-3, with 13 bases identical to TRBD2. The CDR3 loop spans 17 amino acids. Per germline, CDR1 LGHNA and CDR2 YSLEER. The junction had 6 bases not matched to a gene; V was cut back by 3 bases and J by 3 bases. In nucleotides, the CDR3 is TGCGCCAGCAGCCACCAACTAGCGGGGGGGCCGACAGATACGCAGTATTTT. Amino acids: CASSHQLAGGPTDTQYF.

The chain couples TRBV4-1 to TRBJ2-7; D is possibly TRBD1 (5 bases). Germline V CDR1 and CDR2: MGHRA, YSYEKL. The V gene lost 4 bases and the J gene lost 1 base, with 17 bases spanning the gap. The CDR3 spans 16 residues. The CDR3 region has the DNA TGCGCCAGCAGCCCCACAGGCCCGGCAGGGTCCTACGAGCAGTACTTC. Amino acids: CASSPTGPAGSYEQYF.

This chain uses TRBV1 with TRBJ2-3; TRBD2 is taken as the D call from the table, unchecked against the DNA. TRBV1 corresponds to a pseudogene. The CDR3 length is 19 residues. The CDR3 protein is CTSSQARGLAGFSGDTQYF. CDR3 bases: TGCACCAGCAGCCAAGCTCGCGGACTAGCGGGGTTCTCTGGGGATACGCAGTATTTT.

The CDR3 loop is CASSPGRGNQPQHF. Written as DNA, the CDR3 is TGTGCCAGCAGCCCGGGACGGGGCAATCAGCCCCAGCATTTT. V is TRBV3-1 (or the pseudogene TRBV3-2) and J is TRBJ1-5; possible D gene TRBD1, 5 bases. V lost 4 bases, J lost 2 bases, and 9 bases lay in between. Per germline, CDR1 LGHDT and CDR2 YNNKEL (reference sequence). CDR3 length equals 14 residues.

This CDR3 is CASSMFRGPRNNEQFF. The CDR3 DNA reads as TGTGCCAGTAGTATGTTCAGGGGCCCCCGAAACAATGAGCAGTTCTTC. The chain employs TRBV19 and TRBJ2-1; D is perhaps TRBD1 (6 bases). Between the trimmed V and J ends, which lost 3 bases and 5 bases, there was a span of 17 bases. The CDR3 runs 16 residues. Germline-derived CDR1 and CDR2 are LNHDA and SQIVND (reference sequence).

This clone has just a few counts. The V and J genes are TRBV9 and TRBJ2-2; D might be TRBD1 (5 bases). Trimming shortened V by 3 bases and J by 4 bases, and 10 bases separated the two germline ends. This CDR3 comprises 14 residues. Germline V gene data show CDR1 as SGDLS and CDR2 as YYNGEE. CDR3 bases: TGTGCCAGCAGCGACAGGACCCTCACCGGGGAGCTGTTTTTT. Its protein is CASSDRTLTGELFF.